This TCR beta chain was recovered during a study of blood T cell repertoires in COVID-19. Assay used: immunoSEQ multiplex PCR; TCRdb lists only in-frame clones, some missing. The table includes about 80,000 clones, nearly 90% detected once. Germline V gives CDR1 SEHNR, CDR2 FQNEAQ (reference sequence). Trimming took 8 bases from V and 0 from J, leaving 21 bases between them. The CDR3 extends over 17 amino acids. Sequences were obtained from peripheral blood. This clonotype originated in a man between 65 and 79 years old with acute or convalescent COVID-19. The chain has TRBV7-9 and TRBJ2-3; D uncertain. The CDR3: CASSLERTYTSTDTQYF. CDR3 DNA: TGTGCCAGCTCGTTGGAGCGAACTTATACTAGCACAGATACGCAGTATTTT.